Here is one TCR beta chain with its context. Antigen specificity is unknown. This sample stems from a study of identical twins. Points from the study as a whole: Abundant beta clonotypes from cord blood had fewer insertions, unlike memory repertoires, which showed none.

CDR3 length equals 13 residues. Trimming left V 3 bases short and J 2 bases short, with 11 bases between. From germline, CDR1 is DFQATT and CDR2 SNEGSKA (reference sequence). MiXCR, applied by TCRdb to the 5' RACE reads, yields one record per CDR3 protein. The sample yields 1.5 million to 2 million distinct CDR3 sequences, under 35% seen once. This TCR was recovered from a newborn girl in good health. Specimen: cord blood. The chain joins TRBV20-1 to TRBJ2-7; D not resolved. The CDR3 spells CSASMARTYEQYF. CDR3 coding DNA: TGCAGTGCTAGTATGGCCAGGACCTACGAGCAGTACTTC.